This TCR beta chain was observed in a study of CD8 T cells in ankylosing spondylitis. General study findings and limits: A TCR beta motif of eight highly homologous variants appeared characteristic of ankylosing spondylitis blood. Clones tied to disease were said to be significantly enriched in matched ankylosing spondylitis synovial fluid. Existing reports had already noted some motif variants in reactive arthritis synovial fluid and blood.

The CDR3 length is 15 residues. Trimming cost V 4 bases and J 0 bases, with 9 bases left between them. CDR1 is KGHSH and CDR2 is LQKENI in the germline V gene. A few counts support this clonotype. No antigen is known for it. The TCR beta libraries were generated through quantitative 5'-RACE incorporating molecular barcodes. TCRdb reprocessed the 5' RACE reads via MiXCR and lists one record per CDR3 protein. The table includes around 250,000 distinct CDR3 sequences, roughly a tenth detected once. The clonotype originates from a male donor with ankylosing spondylitis or in good health (not recorded which). The V call is TRBV18, the J call TRBJ2-2, with D uncertain. Sequencing was performed on blood, either unsorted or a sorted T cell fraction (not recorded which). CDR3 DNA sequence: TGTGCCAGCTCACGGGAACAGACGAACACCGGGGAGCTGTTTTTT. Protein: CASSREQTNTGELFF.